This is a list of T cell receptor beta chains from one sample in a study of vaccination and CD4 T cells after COVID-19. TCRdb processed the PCR reads anew with MiXCR; each CDR3 protein has one entry. The data hold fewer than 25,000 distinct CDR3 sequences, with approximately 37% observed a single time. Their target antigens are unknown. Sequencing was performed on cultured CD4+ T cells from blood. The origin of the receptors is a human donor with COVID-19. CDR3s include the opening cysteine and the closing phenylalanine or tryptophan. Fields, in order: V gene, D gene, clone size, CDR3 length, J gene, CDR3 DNA, CDR3 protein. A D gene is named only where the DNA matches it firmly. Not all rows give a size; the values are once, few, many and, for expanded clones, a class.

V: TRBV29-1; D: -; size: -; length: 15; J: TRBJ2-3; DNA: TGCAGCGTTGAAGATCCCCGCGGCGCTGGGTCTACGCAGTATTTT; CDR3: CSVEDPRGAGSTQYF
V: TRBV12-3/TRBV12-4; D: -; size: few; length: 14; J: TRBJ1-5; DNA: TGTGCCAGCACCCCCCTAGTAAGCAATCAGCCCCAGCATTTT; CDR3: CASTPLVSNQPQHF
V: TRBV6-5; D: TRBD2; size: -; length: 18; J: TRBJ2-2; DNA: TGTGCCAGCAGTTACTTCCCCAGGGGGACTAGCTTGACCGGGGAGCTGTTTTTT; CDR3: CASSYFPRGTSLTGELFF
V: TRBV7-9; D: -; size: -; length: 13; J: TRBJ1-5; DNA: TGTGCCAGCAGCTTCGGGGGTAGTCAGCCCCAGCATTTT; CDR3: CASSFGGSQPQHF
V: TRBV6-1; D: -; size: few; length: 14; J: TRBJ1-3; DNA: TGTGCCAGCCAATACGATCCCTCTGGAAACACCATATATTTT; CDR3: CASQYDPSGNTIYF
V: TRBV6-2/TRBV6-3; D: -; size: -; length: 12; J: TRBJ1-3; DNA: TGTGCCAGCAGTTATGGTGGAAACACCATATATTTT; CDR3: CASSYGGNTIYF
V: TRBV6-4; D: TRBD1; size: few; length: 18; J: TRBJ2-4; DNA: TGTGCCAGCAGTCCGCTCACAGGGGGCCCCATAGCCAAAAACATTCAGTACTTC; CDR3: CASSPLTGGPIAKNIQYF
V: TRBV2; D: -; size: -; length: 12; J: TRBJ2-2; DNA: TGTGCCAGCAGTACTTACACCGGGGAGCTGTTTTTT; CDR3: CASSTYTGELFF
V: TRBV5-4; D: TRBD1; size: -; length: 15; J: TRBJ1-2; DNA: TGTGCCAGCAGCATCGGGACAGGGGGCGCGTATGGCTACACCTTC; CDR3: CASSIGTGGAYGYTF
V: TRBV6-2/TRBV6-3; D: -; size: few; length: 13; J: TRBJ2-3; DNA: TGTGCCAGCAGGGATGGACCCACAGATACGCAGTATTTT; CDR3: CASRDGPTDTQYF
V: TRBV6-1; D: -; size: few; length: 14; J: TRBJ1-2; DNA: TGTGCCAGCAGTGAAGGAGGCGGTAACTATGGCTACACCTTC; CDR3: CASSEGGGNYGYTF
V: TRBV5-8; D: -; size: -; length: 16; J: TRBJ2-3; DNA: TGTGCCAGCAGCTTGTATAGGGGGAAAAGCACAGATACGCAGTATTTT; CDR3: CASSLYRGKSTDTQYF